This T cell receptor (beta chain) came from a study of blood T cell repertoires in COVID-19. Study-wide background: PBMCs, B-cell-depleted T cells, or T cells were the source of the cDNA or gDNA that made up the material.

Measured with immunoSEQ multiplex PCR; TCRdb has only the in-frame clones, and not every one. Of under 200,000 clones in the sample, 81% were seen once. The sequenced sample was PBMCs or T cells enriched from blood (not recorded which). This TCR derives from a woman in her forties with acute COVID-19.

The CDR3 bases are TGTGCCAGCAGTTACGGGGGGTTCCGAGCTTTCTTT. As protein: CASSYGGFRAFF. The rearrangement joins TRBV6-2 or TRBV6-3 to TRBJ1-1; the D gene is possibly TRBD1 (5 bases). Per the germline V gene, CDR1 is MNHEY and CDR2 is SVGEGT. V shed 2 bases and J shed 10 bases, with 11 bases lying between them. This CDR3 has 12 residues.